Sequencing of this T cell receptor (beta chain) was carried out in a study of CD8 T cells in ankylosing spondylitis. Study-wide findings and caveats: Prior literature has documented some motif variants in synovial fluid and blood from reactive arthritis. Among TCR beta sequences, a motif of several highly homologous variants appeared characteristic of ankylosing spondylitis blood. The authors found the disease-linked clones to be CD8+ and relatively rare in peripheral blood.

Preparation of TCR beta libraries was done by quantitative 5'-RACE with molecular barcodes. Each CDR3 protein gets one entry after TCRdb re-called the 5' RACE reads with MiXCR. The table includes approximately 290,000 distinct CDR3 sequences, more than 20% detected once. Trimming took off 0 bases at V and 0 bases at J, with 13 bases between the two ends. Germline assignment: CDR1 SGHRS and CDR2 YFSETQ. This CDR3 region has 16 residues. This clonotype occurred many times. The antigen remains unidentified. The sample consisted of blood, either unsorted or a sorted T cell fraction (not recorded which). This rearrangement joins TRBV5-1 to TRBJ2-7, with D maybe TRBD1 (5 bases). This receptor was obtained from a female donor with ankylosing spondylitis or in good health (not recorded which). The CDR3 loop is CASSLALDTHSYEQYF. DNA for the CDR3: TGCGCCAGCAGCTTGGCCTTGGACACCCACTCCTACGAGCAGTACTTC. Based on the CDR3 plus reference TRBV5-1 and TRBJ2-7, the full variable domain is KAGVTQTPRYLIKTRGQQVTLSCSPISGHRSVSWYQQTPGQGLQFLFEYFSETQRNKGNFPGRFSGRQFSNSRSEMNVSTLELGDSALYLCASSLALDTHSYEQYFGPGTRLTVT.